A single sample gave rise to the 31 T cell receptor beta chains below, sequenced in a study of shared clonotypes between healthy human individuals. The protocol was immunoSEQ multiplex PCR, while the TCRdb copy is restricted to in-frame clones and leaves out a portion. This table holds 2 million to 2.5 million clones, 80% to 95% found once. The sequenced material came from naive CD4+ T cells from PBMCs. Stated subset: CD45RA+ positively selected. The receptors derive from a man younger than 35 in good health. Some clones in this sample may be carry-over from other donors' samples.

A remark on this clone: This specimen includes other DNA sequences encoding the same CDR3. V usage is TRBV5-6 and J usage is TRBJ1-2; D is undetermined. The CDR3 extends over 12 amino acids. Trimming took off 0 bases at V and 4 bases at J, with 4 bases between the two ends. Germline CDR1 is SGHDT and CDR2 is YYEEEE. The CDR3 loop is CASSLDSYGYTF. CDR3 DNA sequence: TGTGCCAGCAGCTTGGACTCCTATGGCTACACCTTC.

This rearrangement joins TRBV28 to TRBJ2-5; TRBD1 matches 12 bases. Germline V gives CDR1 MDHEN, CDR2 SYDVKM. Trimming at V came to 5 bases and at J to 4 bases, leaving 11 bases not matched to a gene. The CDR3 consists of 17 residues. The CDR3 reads CASSHSGTGGFGETQYF. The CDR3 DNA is TGTGCCAGCAGTCACTCTGGGACAGGGGGCTTTGGAGAGACCCAGTACTTC. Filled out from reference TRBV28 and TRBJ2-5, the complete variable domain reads DVKVTQSSRYLVKRTGEKVFLECVQDMDHENMFWYRQDPGLGLRLIYFSYDVKMKEKGDIPEGYSVSREKKERFSLILESASTNQTSMYLCASSHSGTGGFGETQYFGPGTRLLVL.

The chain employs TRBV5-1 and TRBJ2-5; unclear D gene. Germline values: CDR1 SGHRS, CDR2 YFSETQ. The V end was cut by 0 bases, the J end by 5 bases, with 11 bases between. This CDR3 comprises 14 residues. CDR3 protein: CASSLGALSETQYF. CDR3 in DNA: TGCGCCAGCAGCTTGGGTGCCCTTTCGGAGACCCAGTACTTC.

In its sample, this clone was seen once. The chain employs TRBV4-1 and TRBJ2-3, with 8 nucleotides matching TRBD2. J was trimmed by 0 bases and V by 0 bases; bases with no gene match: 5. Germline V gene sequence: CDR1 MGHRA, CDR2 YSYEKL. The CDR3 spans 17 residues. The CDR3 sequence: CASSQDQASGSTDTQYF. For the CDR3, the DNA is TGCGCCAGCAGCCAAGATCAGGCTAGCGGGAGCACAGATACGCAGTATTTT.

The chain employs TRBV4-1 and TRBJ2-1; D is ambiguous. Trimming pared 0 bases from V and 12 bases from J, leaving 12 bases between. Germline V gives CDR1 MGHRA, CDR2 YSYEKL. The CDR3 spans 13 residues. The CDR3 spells CASSQDPFTRQFF. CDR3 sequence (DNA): TGCGCCAGCAGCCAAGATCCCTTTACAAGGCAGTTCTTC.

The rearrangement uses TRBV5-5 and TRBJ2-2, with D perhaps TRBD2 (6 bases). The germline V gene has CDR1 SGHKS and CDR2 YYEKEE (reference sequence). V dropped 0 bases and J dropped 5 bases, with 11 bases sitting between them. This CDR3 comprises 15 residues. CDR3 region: CASSLGDGRTGELFF. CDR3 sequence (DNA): TGTGCCAGCAGCTTGGGGGATGGGAGGACCGGGGAGCTGTTTTTT.

CDR3 coding DNA: TGTGCCAGCAGTCTCCGGGACAGGATTTCCTACGAGCAGTACTTC. Residues: CASSLRDRISYEQYF. The chain uses TRBV2 and TRBJ2-7, with 8 bases that match TRBD1. Germline lookup yields CDR1 SNHLY and CDR2 FYNNEI. J lost 1 base, V lost 5 bases, and 7 bases had no gene match. The CDR3 contains 15 residues.

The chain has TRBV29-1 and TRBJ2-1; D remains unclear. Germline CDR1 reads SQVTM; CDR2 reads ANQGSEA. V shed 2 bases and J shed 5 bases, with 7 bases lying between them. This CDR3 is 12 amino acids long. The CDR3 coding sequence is TGCAGCGTTGAATGGCGGAACAATGAGCAGTTCTTC. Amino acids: CSVEWRNNEQFF.

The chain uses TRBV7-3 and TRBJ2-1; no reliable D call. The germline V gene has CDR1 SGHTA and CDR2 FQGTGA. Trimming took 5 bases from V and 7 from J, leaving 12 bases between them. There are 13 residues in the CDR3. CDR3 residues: CASSLTVRNEQFF. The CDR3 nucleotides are TGTGCCAGCAGCCTCACGGTTCGGAATGAGCAGTTCTTC.

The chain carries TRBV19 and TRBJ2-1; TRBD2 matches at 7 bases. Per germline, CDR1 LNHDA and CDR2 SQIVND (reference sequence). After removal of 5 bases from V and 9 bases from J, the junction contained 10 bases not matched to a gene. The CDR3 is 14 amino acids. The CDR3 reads CASSYGGGPAEQFF. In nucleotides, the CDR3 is TGTGCCAGTAGTTACGGGGGAGGGCCAGCTGAGCAGTTCTTC.

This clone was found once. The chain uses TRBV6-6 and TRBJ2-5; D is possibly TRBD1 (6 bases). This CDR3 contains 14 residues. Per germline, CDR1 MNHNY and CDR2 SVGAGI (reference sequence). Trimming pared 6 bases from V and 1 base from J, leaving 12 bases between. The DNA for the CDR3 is TGTGCCAGCAGGTACAGGGTAGCCCAAGAGACCCAGTACTTC. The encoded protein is CASRYRVAQETQYF.

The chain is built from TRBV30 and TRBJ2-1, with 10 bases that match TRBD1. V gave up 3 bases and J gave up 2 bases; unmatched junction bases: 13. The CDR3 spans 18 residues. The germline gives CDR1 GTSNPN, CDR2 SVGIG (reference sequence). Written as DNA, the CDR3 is TGTGCCTGGAGGAAGGGGGGACAGGGGACGCTAACCTACAATGAGCAGTTCTTC. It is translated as CAWRKGGQGTLTYNEQFF.

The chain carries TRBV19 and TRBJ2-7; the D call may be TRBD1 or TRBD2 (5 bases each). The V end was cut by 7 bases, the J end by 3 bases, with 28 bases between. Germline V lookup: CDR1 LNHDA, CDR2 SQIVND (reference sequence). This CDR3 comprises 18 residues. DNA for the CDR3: TGTGCCAGTACTCCGGGACGCACAAGGAGGAGCGGATTCTACGAGCAGTACTTC. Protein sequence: CASTPGRTRRSGFYEQYF. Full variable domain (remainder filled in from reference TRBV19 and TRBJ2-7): DGGITQSPKYLFRKEGQNVTLSCEQNLNHDAMYWYRQDPGQGLRLIYYSQIVNDFQKGDIAEGYSVSREKKESFPLTVTSAQKNPTAFYLCASTPGRTRRSGFYEQYFGPGTRLTVT.

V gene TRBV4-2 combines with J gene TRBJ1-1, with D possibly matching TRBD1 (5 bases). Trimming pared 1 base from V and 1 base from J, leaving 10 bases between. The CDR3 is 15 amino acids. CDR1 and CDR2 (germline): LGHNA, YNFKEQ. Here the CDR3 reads CASSQGGTRNTEAFF. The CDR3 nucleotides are TGTGCCAGCAGCCAAGGGGGCACAAGGAACACTGAAGCTTTCTTT.

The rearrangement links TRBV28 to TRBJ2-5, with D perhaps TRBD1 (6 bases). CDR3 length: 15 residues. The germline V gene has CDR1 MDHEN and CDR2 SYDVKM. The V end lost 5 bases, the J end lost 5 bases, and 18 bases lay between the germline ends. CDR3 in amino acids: CASSTRTARGETQYF. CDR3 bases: TGTGCCAGCAGTACACGGACAGCAAGAGGGGAGACCCAGTACTTC.

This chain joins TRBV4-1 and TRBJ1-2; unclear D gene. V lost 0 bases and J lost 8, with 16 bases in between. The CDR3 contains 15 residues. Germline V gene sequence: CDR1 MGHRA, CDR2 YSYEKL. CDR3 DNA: TGCGCCAGCAGCCAAGATCCGCGGCGGCTAGGAGGCTACACCTTC. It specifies CASSQDPRRLGGYTF.

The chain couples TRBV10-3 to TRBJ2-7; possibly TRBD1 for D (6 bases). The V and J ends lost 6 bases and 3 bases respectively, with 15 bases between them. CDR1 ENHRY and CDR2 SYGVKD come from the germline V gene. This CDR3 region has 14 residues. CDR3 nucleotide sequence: TGTGCCATCAGCTACACCCGGGACAACTACGAGCAGTACTTC. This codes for CAISYTRDNYEQYF.

This CDR3 reads CASSPYVTGRTDTQYF. The DNA of the CDR3 is TGTGCCAGCAGTCCGTATGTGACAGGGCGCACAGATACGCAGTATTTT. The V gene is TRBV28, the J gene TRBJ2-3, with 7 bases identical to TRBD1. Trimming took 5 bases from V and 1 from J; bases not matched to a gene: 9. In germline, CDR1 is MDHEN, CDR2 SYDVKM. The CDR3 is made up of 16 amino acids.

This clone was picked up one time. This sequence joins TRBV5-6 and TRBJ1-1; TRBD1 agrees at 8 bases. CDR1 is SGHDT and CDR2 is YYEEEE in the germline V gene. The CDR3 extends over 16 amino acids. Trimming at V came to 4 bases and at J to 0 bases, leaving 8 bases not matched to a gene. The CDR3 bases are TGTGCCAGCAGCCCCAGACAGGGGACTATGAACACTGAAGCTTTCTTT. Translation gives CASSPRQGTMNTEAFF.

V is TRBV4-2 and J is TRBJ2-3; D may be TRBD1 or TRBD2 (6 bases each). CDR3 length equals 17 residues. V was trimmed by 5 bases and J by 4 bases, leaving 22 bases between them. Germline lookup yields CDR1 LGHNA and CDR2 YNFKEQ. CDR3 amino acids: CASSNFNRVGGADTQYF. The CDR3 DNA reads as TGTGCCAGCAGCAACTTCAACAGGGTGGGAGGCGCAGATACGCAGTATTTT.

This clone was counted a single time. The CDR3, as DNA: TGTGCCTGGAGCGTGGGCAGTCACTCTGGAAACACCATATATTTT. It is translated as CAWSVGSHSGNTIYF. V is TRBV30 and J is TRBJ1-3; D remains unclear. Trimming stripped 3 bases from V and 0 bases from J, with 12 bases between. The CDR3 contains 15 residues. Germline loops: CDR1 GTSNPN, CDR2 SVGIG (reference sequence).

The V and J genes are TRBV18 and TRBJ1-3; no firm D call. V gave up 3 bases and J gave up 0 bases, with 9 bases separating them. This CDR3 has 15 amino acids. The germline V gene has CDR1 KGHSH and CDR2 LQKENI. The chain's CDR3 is CASSPDVSSGNTIYF. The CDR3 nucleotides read TGTGCCAGCTCACCGGACGTCAGCTCTGGAAACACCATATATTTT.

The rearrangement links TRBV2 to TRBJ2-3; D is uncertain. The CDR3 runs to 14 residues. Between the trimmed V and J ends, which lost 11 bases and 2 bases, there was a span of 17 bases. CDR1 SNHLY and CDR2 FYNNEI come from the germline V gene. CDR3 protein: CAAKAPGYTDTQYF. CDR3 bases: TGTGCCGCTAAAGCTCCGGGCTACACAGATACGCAGTATTTT.

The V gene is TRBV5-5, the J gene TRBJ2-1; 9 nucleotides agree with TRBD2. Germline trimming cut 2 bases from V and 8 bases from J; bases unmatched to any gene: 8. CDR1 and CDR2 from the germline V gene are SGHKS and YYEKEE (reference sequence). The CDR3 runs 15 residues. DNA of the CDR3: TGTGCCAGCAGCTTAGCGGGAGGCCAGGTGGATGAGCAGTTCTTC. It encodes CASSLAGGQVDEQFF.

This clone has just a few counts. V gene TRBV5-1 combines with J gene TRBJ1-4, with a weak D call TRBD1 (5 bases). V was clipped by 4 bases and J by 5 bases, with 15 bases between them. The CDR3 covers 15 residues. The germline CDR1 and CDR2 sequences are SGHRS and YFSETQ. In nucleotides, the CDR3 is TGCGCCAGCAGCCGCCTTGGAGGGGAGAATGAAAAACTGTTTTTT. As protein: CASSRLGGENEKLFF.

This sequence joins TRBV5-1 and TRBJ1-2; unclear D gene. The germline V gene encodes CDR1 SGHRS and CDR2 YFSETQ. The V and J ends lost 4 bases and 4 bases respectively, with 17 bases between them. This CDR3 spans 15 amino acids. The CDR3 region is CASSPREGIGYGYTF. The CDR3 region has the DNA TGCGCCAGCAGCCCCCGGGAAGGGATAGGCTATGGCTACACCTTC.

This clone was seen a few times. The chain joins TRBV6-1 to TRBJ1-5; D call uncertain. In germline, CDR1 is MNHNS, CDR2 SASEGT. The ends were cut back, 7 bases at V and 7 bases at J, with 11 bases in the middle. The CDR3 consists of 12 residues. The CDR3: CASNLGQQPQHF. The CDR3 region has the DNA TGTGCCAGCAACCTCGGGCAACAGCCCCAGCATTTT.

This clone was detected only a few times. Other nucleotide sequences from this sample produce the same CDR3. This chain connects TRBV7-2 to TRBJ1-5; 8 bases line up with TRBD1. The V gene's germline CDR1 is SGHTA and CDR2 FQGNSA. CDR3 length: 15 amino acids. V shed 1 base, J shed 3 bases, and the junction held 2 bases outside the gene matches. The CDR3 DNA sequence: TGTGCCAGCAGCTTAGGACAGGGGATCAATCAGCCCCAGCATTTT. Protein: CASSLGQGINQPQHF.

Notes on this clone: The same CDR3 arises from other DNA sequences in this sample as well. The CDR3 loop reads CASSAGLAGYNEQFF. The CDR3 bases are TGCGCCAGCAGCGCAGGACTAGCGGGTTACAATGAGCAGTTCTTC. The chain combines TRBV5-1 with TRBJ2-1; 11 nucleotides match TRBD2. Unmatched junction bases numbered 4, after V lost 4 bases and J lost 4 bases. CDR3 length: 15 residues. Per germline, CDR1 SGHRS and CDR2 YFSETQ.

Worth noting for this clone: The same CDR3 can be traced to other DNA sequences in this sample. DNA for the CDR3: TGCGCCAGCAGCCCCGACAGGAAAGAGACCCAGTACTTC. Its translation: CASSPDRKETQYF. The rearrangement uses TRBV5-1 and TRBJ2-5; D is perhaps TRBD1 (6 bases). The CDR3 sequence is 13 residues long. Germline CDR1 reads SGHRS; CDR2 reads YFSETQ. Trimming stripped 4 bases from V and 3 bases from J, with 10 bases between. Complete variable domain (other parts from reference TRBV5-1 and TRBJ2-5): KAGVTQTPRYLIKTRGQQVTLSCSPISGHRSVSWYQQTPGQGLQFLFEYFSETQRNKGNFPGRFSGRQFSNSRSEMNVSTLELGDSALYLCASSPDRKETQYFGPGTRLLVL.

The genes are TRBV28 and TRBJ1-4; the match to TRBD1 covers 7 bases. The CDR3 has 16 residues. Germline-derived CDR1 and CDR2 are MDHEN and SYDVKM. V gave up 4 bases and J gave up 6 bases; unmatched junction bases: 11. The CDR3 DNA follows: TGTGCCAGCAGTTCGGGGCGGACAGGCCTTTATGAAAAACTGTTTTTT. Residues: CASSSGRTGLYEKLFF.